Shown below are 13 T cell receptor beta chains from a single sample sequenced in a study of shared clonotypes between healthy human individuals. Here immunoSEQ multiplex PCR was the method, and the copy in TCRdb shows in-frame clones only, minus some. The data contain 850,000 to 1,100,000 clones, approximately 80% of them singletons. The sequenced material came from memory CD4+ T cells from PBMCs. The subset: CD45RA-negative fraction. The receptors come from a man aged 18 to 35 in good health. Some clones in this sample may be carry-over from other donors' samples.

The chain combines TRBV19 with TRBJ1-4, with TRBD1 as a possible D gene (5 bases). Germline CDR1 and CDR2: LNHDA and SQIVND (reference sequence). This CDR3 region has 14 residues. V was shortened by 3 bases and J by 5 bases, with 10 bases between the two germline ends. CDR3 DNA sequence: TGTGCCAGTAGTATCGTCGACAGAAATGAAAAACTGTTTTTT. The encoded protein is CASSIVDRNEKLFF.

The J gene is TRBJ2-7, the V gene TRBV7-9; possibly TRBD2 for D (5 bases). The CDR3 has 15 amino acids. V lost 1 base and J 5 bases, leaving 15 bases between the germline ends. The germline V gene encodes CDR1 SEHNR and CDR2 FQNEAQ (reference sequence). The CDR3 DNA reads TGTGCCAGCAGCTTAGGGGGAACTAGGTCCCACGAGCAGTACTTC. Amino acid sequence: CASSLGGTRSHEQYF.

This sequence joins TRBV5-4 and TRBJ2-1, with 9 nucleotides matching TRBD1. The CDR3 spans 15 residues. V shed 4 bases and J 5 bases; nucleotides not matched to a gene: 7. Germline-derived CDR1 and CDR2 are SGHNT and YYREEE (reference sequence). The CDR3 protein is CASSLGTGRDNEQFF. CDR3 sequence (DNA): TGTGCCAGCAGCCTAGGGACAGGGAGGGACAATGAGCAGTTCTTC. Together with reference TRBV5-4 and TRBJ2-1, the CDR3 gives the full variable domain: ETGVTQSPTHLIKTRGQQVTLRCSSQSGHNTVSWYQQALGQGPQFIFQYYREEENGRGNFPPRFSGLQFPNYSSELNVNALELDDSALYLCASSLGTGRDNEQFFGPGTRLTVL.

This clone was seen a handful of times. This chain uses TRBV6-1 with TRBJ2-7; 8 nucleotides match TRBD2. V gave up 4 bases and J gave up 3 bases; unmatched junction bases: 5. Germline CDR1 reads MNHNS; CDR2 reads SASEGT. The CDR3 runs 14 residues. CDR3 DNA: TGTGCCAGCAGTGCAGAAGCGGGAGACTACGAGCAGTACTTC. It is translated as CASSAEAGDYEQYF.

The chain couples TRBV6-5 to TRBJ1-4; D not resolved. Trimming stripped 0 bases from V and 7 bases from J, with 15 bases between. Germline loops: CDR1 MNHEY, CDR2 SVGAGI. The CDR3 loop spans 16 amino acids. CDR3 amino acids: CASSYSRSMFGEKLFF. CDR3 coding DNA: TGTGCCAGCAGTTACTCGCGGAGCATGTTCGGTGAAAAACTGTTTTTT.

The V and J genes are TRBV18 and TRBJ1-1; D gene uncertain. The CDR3 consists of 12 residues. Per germline, CDR1 KGHSH and CDR2 LQKENI. With 5 bases removed from V and 2 bases from J, the gap between germline ends came to 6 bases. CDR3 sequence: CASSAGNTEAFF. DNA of the CDR3: TGTGCCAGCTCAGCGGGAAACACTGAAGCTTTCTTT.

This clone was observed a handful of times. In DNA, the CDR3 is TGTGCCAGCAGGATATACGGGGGGGAGACCCAGTACTTC. It yields the protein CASRIYGGETQYF. The rearrangement links TRBV27 to TRBJ2-5, with 7 positions matching TRBD2. This CDR3 contains 13 residues. From germline, CDR1 is MNHEY and CDR2 SMNVEV (reference sequence). V lost 6 bases and J lost 5; bases outside the gene matches: 6.

A single count supports this clone. V gene TRBV13 combines with J gene TRBJ2-7, with 13 bases matching TRBD2. From germline, CDR1 is PRHDT and CDR2 FYEKMQ (reference sequence). The CDR3 has 16 residues. The V gene end was trimmed by 7 bases and the J gene end by 6 bases; junction bases not matched to a gene: 12. The CDR3 DNA sequence: TGTGCCAGCATGCCTACGGAGGGACTAGCGGGATCCGAGCAGTACTTC. Protein product: CASMPTEGLAGSEQYF.

CDR3 sequence (DNA): TGTGCCTGGAGTGTTGGGAACGACTACGAGCAGTACTTC. It is translated as CAWSVGNDYEQYF. V usage is TRBV30 and J usage is TRBJ2-7; unclear D gene. V lost 0 bases to trimming and J lost 3 bases, with 9 bases between them. Germline V gene data show CDR1 as GTSNPN and CDR2 as SVGIG (reference sequence). CDR3 size: 13 residues. The complete variable domain, with remaining parts taken from reference TRBV30 and TRBJ2-7, reads SQTIHQWPATLVQPVGSPLSLECTVEGTSNPNLYWYRQAAGRGLQLLFYSVGIGQISSEVPQNLSASRPQDRQFILSSKKLLLSDSGFYLCAWSVGNDYEQYFGPGTRLTVT.

The genes are TRBV19 and TRBJ1-4; tentative D call: TRBD1 (6 bases). The CDR3 consists of 14 residues. V lost 4 bases and J 7 bases, leaving 13 bases between the germline ends. CDR1 is LNHDA, CDR2 SQIVND, per germline (reference sequence). The CDR3 nucleotides are TGTGCCAGTAGTACCCAGGGGTCAGGTGAAAAACTGTTTTTT. Amino acid sequence: CASSTQGSGEKLFF.

This chain joins TRBV5-1 and TRBJ2-1; 8 bases agree with TRBD2. The CDR3 extends over 14 amino acids. Trimming removed 4 bases from V and 8 bases from J; junction bases left unmatched: 8. Germline V gene lookup returns CDR1 SGHRS and CDR2 YFSETQ. The CDR3 DNA reads TGCGCCAGCAGCCCCCGCGCGGGAGGAGATGAGCAGTTCTTC. This gives the protein CASSPRAGGDEQFF.

This chain links TRBV29-1 with TRBJ2-7; 8 bases fit TRBD2. The CDR3 spans 14 residues. Germline V gives CDR1 SQVTM, CDR2 ANQGSEA. V was clipped by 5 bases and J by 0 bases; unmatched bases: 6. The CDR3, as DNA: TGCAGCGTTAATAGCGGGGATGTCTCCTACGAGCAGTACTTC. Protein: CSVNSGDVSYEQYF.

This chain uses TRBV7-3 with TRBJ2-7; D possibly corresponds to TRBD1 (6 bases). Germline V lookup: CDR1 SGHTA, CDR2 FQGTGA. This CDR3 comprises 14 residues. With 0 bases removed from V and 0 bases from J, the gap between germline ends came to 6 bases. The CDR3 nucleotides read TGTGCCAGCAGCTTAACGGACAGCTCCTACGAGCAGTACTTC. It is translated as CASSLTDSSYEQYF.